This section outlines one T cell receptor beta chain sequence together with its context. Its antigen is unidentified. These data originate in a study of T cell responses to AZD1222 COVID-19 vaccine. Whole-study results and caveats: The donor cohort was predominantly white British with a female majority, and clonal diversity may have been underestimated. Just a handful of people given AZD1222 tested seropositive at baseline. Spike-specific TCRs gained breadth and depth after people received two AZD1222 doses. Distributed over spike, vaccine-associated CD4 TCRs predominated at 160-218 and 743-854.

Generated by immunoSEQ multiplex PCR, the TCRdb table keeps only in-frame clones and is missing some. Found here are some 130,000 clones, 85% to 95% of them singletons; the top ten hold around 6.5%. CDR3 length equals 12 residues. Trimming stripped 10 bases from V and 3 bases from J, with 12 bases between. The germline gives CDR1 SNHLY, CDR2 FYNNEI. The chain links TRBV2 to TRBJ1-1; TRBD1 might be the D (6 bases). The specimen comprised peripheral blood, sampled 28 days after the second AZD1222 dose. This clonotype was obtained from an adult who received the AZD1222 COVID-19 vaccine. The CDR3 sequence: CATDHRDTEAFF. The DNA for the CDR3 is TGTGCCACCGATCACAGGGACACTGAAGCTTTCTTT.